This T cell receptor beta chain was found in a study of T cell clonotyping in hematopoietic cell transplantation. Overall study findings and caveats: Higher Inverse Simpson Index values in graft donor and pretransplant recipient predicted broader posttransplant TCR diversity.

Trimming stripped 4 bases from V and 7 bases from J, with 14 bases between. CDR3 size: 13 residues. CDR1 is SNHLY and CDR2 is FYNNEI in the germline V gene. The time point here: recipient sample about 28 days before transplant, after cytoreduction. Repertoires were generated with immunoSEQ multiplex PCR, while TCRdb's copy carries only in-frame clones and drops some. The table has fewer than 20,000 clones, 85% to 95% seen once. Concerning this clone: Its antigen remains unknown.

V and J are TRBV2 and TRBJ2-7; D is unresolved. Sequencing used peripheral blood mononuclear cells, obtained before stem cell transplant. This clonotype was sampled from a man younger than 35 with biphenotypic leukemia. Some clones in this sample may be carry-over from other donors' samples. The CDR3 nucleotides are TGTGCCAGCAGTGGGTCCCGACCCGGGGAGCAGTACTTC. Protein: CASSGSRPGEQYF.